This TCR beta chain emerged from a study of cytomegalovirus exposure and HLA in healthy donors. 13 Jbeta primers and 60 Vbeta primers were used for the PCR. Profiling relied on immunoSEQ multiplex PCR, and the TCRdb table lists in-frame clones only, not all of them. The sample has roughly 140,000 clones, about 75% seen once. Remarks on this clone: Its cognate antigen is unknown.

Broader study findings: Fewer N-insertions (relative to the roughly 660-donor mean) were reportedly seen in an Asian-associated ancestry cluster in a later analysis.

This CDR3 region has 13 residues. Germline CDR1 is MDHEN and CDR2 is SYDVKM. Trimming removed 5 bases at V and 4 bases at J, with 9 bases between. The clonotype was recovered from a woman younger than 45 in good health and CMV-seronegative. The sequenced material came from PBMCs. This sequence joins TRBV28 and TRBJ1-3, with D unresolved. For the CDR3, the DNA is TGTGCCAGCAGTCTAGGAGAGGGAAACACCATATATTTT. Translating it yields CASSLGEGNTIYF.